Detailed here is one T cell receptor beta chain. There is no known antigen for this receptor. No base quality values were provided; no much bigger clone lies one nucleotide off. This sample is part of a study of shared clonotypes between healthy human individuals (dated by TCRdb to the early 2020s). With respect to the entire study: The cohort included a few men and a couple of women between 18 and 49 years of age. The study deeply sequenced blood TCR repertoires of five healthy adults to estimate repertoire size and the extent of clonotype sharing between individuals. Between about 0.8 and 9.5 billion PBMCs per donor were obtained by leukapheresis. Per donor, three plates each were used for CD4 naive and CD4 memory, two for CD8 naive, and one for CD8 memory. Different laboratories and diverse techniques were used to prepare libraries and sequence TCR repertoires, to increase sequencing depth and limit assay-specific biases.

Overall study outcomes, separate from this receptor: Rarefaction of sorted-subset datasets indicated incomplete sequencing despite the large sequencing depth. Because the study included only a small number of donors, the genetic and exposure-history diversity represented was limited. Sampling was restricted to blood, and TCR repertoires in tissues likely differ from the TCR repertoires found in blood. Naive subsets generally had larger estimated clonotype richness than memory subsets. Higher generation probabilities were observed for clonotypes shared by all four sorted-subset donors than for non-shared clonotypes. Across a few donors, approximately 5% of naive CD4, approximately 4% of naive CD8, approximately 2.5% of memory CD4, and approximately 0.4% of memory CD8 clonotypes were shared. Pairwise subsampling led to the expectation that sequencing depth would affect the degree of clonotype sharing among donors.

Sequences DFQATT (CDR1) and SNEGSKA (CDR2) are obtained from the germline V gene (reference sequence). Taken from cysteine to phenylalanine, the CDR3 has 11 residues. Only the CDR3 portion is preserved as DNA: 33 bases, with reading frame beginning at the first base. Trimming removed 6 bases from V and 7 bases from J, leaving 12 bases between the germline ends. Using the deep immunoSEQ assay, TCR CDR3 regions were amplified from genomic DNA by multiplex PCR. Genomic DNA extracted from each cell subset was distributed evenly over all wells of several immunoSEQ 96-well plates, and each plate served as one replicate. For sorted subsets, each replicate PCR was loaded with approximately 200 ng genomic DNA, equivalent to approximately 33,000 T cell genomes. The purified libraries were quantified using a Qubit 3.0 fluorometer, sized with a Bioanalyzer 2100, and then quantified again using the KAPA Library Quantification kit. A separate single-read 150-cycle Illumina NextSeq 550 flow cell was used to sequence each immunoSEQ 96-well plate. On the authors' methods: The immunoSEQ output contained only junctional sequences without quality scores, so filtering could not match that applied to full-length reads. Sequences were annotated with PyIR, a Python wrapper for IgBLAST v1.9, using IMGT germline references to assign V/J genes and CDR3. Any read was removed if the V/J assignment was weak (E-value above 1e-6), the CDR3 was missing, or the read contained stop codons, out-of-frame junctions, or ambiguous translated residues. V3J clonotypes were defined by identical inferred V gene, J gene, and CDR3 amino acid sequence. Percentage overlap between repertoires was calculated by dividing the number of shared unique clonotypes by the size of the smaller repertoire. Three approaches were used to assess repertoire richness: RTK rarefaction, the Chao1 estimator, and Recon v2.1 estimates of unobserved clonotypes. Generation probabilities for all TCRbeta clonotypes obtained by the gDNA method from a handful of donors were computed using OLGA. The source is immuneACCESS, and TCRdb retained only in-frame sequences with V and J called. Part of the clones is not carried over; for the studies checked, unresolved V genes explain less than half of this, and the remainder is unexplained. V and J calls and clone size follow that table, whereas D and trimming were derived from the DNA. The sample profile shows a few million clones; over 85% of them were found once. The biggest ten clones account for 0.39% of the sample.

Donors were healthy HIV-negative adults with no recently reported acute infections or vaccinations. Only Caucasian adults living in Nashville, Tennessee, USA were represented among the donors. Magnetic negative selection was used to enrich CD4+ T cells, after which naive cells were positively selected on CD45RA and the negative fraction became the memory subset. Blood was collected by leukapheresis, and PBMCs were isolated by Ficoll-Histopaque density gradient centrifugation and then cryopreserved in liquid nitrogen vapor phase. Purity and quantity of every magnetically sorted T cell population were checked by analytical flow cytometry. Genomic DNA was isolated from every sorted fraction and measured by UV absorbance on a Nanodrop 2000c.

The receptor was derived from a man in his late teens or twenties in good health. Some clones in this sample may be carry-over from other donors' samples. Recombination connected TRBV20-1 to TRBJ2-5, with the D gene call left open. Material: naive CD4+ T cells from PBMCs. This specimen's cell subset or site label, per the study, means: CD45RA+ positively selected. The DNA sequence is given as TGCAGTGCCGCACCTCTGGGGACCCAGTACTTC. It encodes CSAAPLGTQYF.